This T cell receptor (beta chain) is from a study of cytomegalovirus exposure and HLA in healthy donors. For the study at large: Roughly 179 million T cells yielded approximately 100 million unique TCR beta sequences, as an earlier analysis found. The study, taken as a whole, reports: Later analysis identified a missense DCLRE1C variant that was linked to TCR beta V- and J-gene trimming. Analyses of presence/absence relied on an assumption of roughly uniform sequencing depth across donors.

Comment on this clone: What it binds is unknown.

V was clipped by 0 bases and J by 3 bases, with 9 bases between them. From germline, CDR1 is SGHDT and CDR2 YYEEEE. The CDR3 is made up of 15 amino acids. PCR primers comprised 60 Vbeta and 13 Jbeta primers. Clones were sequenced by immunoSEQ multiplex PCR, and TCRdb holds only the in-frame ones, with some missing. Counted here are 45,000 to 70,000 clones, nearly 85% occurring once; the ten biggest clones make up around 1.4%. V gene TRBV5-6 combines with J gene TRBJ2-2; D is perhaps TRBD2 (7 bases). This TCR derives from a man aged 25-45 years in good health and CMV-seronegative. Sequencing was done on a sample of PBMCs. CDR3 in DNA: TGTGCCAGCAGCTTGGTAGGGGGGGACACCGGGGAGCTGTTTTTT. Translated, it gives CASSLVGGDTGELFF.